The next 15 T cell receptor beta chains were all read from a single sample in a study of tumor-infiltrating lymphocytes in oesophageal squamous cell carcinoma. TCRdb independently ran MiXCR on the PCR reads; one entry per CDR3 protein. The sample yields 23,000 or so distinct CDR3 sequences, approximately 34% seen once. The sequencing sample was made of esophageal tumor tissue. Receptors were obtained from a female donor with esophageal squamous cell carcinoma.

V is TRBV6-6 and J is TRBJ2-5; the match to TRBD2 covers 7 bases. The CDR3 has 14 residues. V was clipped by 0 bases and J by 5 bases; unmatched bases: 3. CDR1 and CDR2 from the germline V gene are MNHNY and SVGAGI (reference sequence). CDR3 sequence reads: CASSYSGRAETQYF. The CDR3 nucleotides are TGTGCCAGCAGTTACTCAGGGAGGGCTGAGACCCAGTACTTC.

The table lists this clonotype with many counts. The CDR3 loop is CASRAVLRNQPQHF. For the CDR3, the DNA is TGTGCCAGCAGGGCGGTCCTGCGGAATCAGCCCCAGCATTTT. The chain has TRBV2 and TRBJ1-5; D is ambiguous. The CDR3 totals 14 residues. The germline V gene encodes CDR1 SNHLY and CDR2 FYNNEI. Trimming pared 6 bases from V and 4 bases from J, leaving 13 bases between.

The chain recombines TRBV11-2 with TRBJ2-5; D gene ambiguous. The CDR3 sequence is 12 residues long. The V gene's germline CDR1 is SGHAT and CDR2 FQNNGV. The V end lost 5 bases, the J end lost 5 bases, and 9 bases lay between the germline ends. The CDR3 DNA is TGTGCCAGCAGCAATCTTCCGGAGACCCAGTACTTC. This sequence encodes CASSNLPETQYF.

This clonotype was recorded many times. A much larger clone lies a single base off, so this may be a read error. The chain is built from TRBV7-2 and TRBJ2-1; no clear D. This CDR3 region has 13 residues. In germline, CDR1 is SGHTA, CDR2 FQGNSA. The V and J ends lost 4 bases and 10 bases respectively, with 14 bases between them. The CDR3 region is CASSYGIYYEQFF. CDR3 DNA sequence: TGTGCCAGCAGCTACGGCATCTACTACGAGCAGTTCTTC.

In this sample, this clonotype turned up many times. The chain joins TRBV19 to TRBJ2-7, with TRBD2 identical over 16 bases. CDR3 size: 17 residues. Trimming took 5 bases from V and 3 from J; bases not matched to a gene: 7. The germline V gene encodes CDR1 LNHDA and CDR2 SQIVND (reference sequence). The CDR3 loop is CASSAGTSGRANYEQYF. As DNA, the CDR3 is TGTGCCAGTAGTGCGGGGACTAGCGGGAGGGCAAACTACGAGCAGTACTTC. The complete variable domain, with remaining parts taken from reference TRBV19 and TRBJ2-7, reads DGGITQSPKYLFRKEGQNVTLSCEQNLNHDAMYWYRQDPGQGLRLIYYSQIVNDFQKGDIAEGYSVSREKKESFPLTVTSAQKNPTAFYLCASSAGTSGRANYEQYFGPGTRLTVT.

This chain connects TRBV9 to TRBJ1-2; no clear D gene. CDR1 SGDLS and CDR2 YYNGEE come from the germline V gene. CDR3 length equals 14 residues. Trimming shortened V by 4 bases and J by 4 bases, and 14 bases separated the two germline ends. CDR3 DNA sequence: TGTGCCAGCAGCCCCACGCCTCAAAGCTATGGCTACACCTTC. This encodes CASSPTPQSYGYTF.

V usage is TRBV7-7 and J usage is TRBJ1-2, with D uncertain. Germline CDR1 SSHAT, CDR2 FNYEAQ (reference sequence). Trimming cost V 5 bases and J 0 bases, with 13 bases left between them. This CDR3 contains 15 residues. The chain's CDR3 is CASSRYDAPNYGYTF. The CDR3 nucleotides read TGTGCCAGCAGCCGTTATGACGCACCTAACTATGGCTACACCTTC.

This clonotype has a count of ten or more. This chain links TRBV5-1 with TRBJ2-1; 7 nucleotides match TRBD1. This CDR3 has 16 residues. Germline lookup yields CDR1 SGHRS and CDR2 YFSETQ. J gave up 4 bases and V 4 bases, and 11 bases lay outside the gene matches. The chain's CDR3 is CASSERTGGVYNEQFF. Written as DNA, the CDR3 is TGCGCCAGCAGCGAACGGACAGGTGGGGTTTACAATGAGCAGTTCTTC.

This clonotype was recorded many times. The V call is TRBV18, the J call TRBJ1-1, with 8 bases lining up with TRBD1. Trimming took 3 bases from V and 4 from J; bases not matched to a gene: 1. The germline gives CDR1 KGHSH, CDR2 LQKENI. This CDR3 contains 13 residues. The CDR3 region has the DNA TGTGCCAGCTCACCGGACAGGGCCACTGAAGCTTTCTTT. Amino acid sequence: CASSPDRATEAFF.

The rearrangement uses TRBV11-2 and TRBJ2-7, with 11 bases that match TRBD2. Gene TRBJ2-5 matches the end of the DNA better, so the J call may be wrong. Germline lookup yields CDR1 SGHAT and CDR2 FQNNGV. The CDR3 totals 16 residues. In nucleotides, the CDR3 is TGTGCCAGCAGCTGGGGGACTAGCGGAGACGAAGAGACCCAGTACTTC. This gives the protein CASSWGTSGDEETQYF.

This clonotype was detected many times. This clone may be a read error of a much larger clone one base away. The chain couples TRBV10-2 to TRBJ2-7; 8 positions match TRBD2. J gave up 7 bases and V 4 bases, and 12 bases lay outside the gene matches. The CDR3 length is 15 residues. Germline-derived CDR1 and CDR2 are WSHSY and SAAADI. CDR3 sequence: CASSVVAGFYNEQYF. The CDR3 nucleotides are TGCGCCAGCAGTGTGGTAGCGGGATTCTACAATGAGCAGTACTTC.

There are many counts of this clonotype. CDR3 DNA sequence: TGTGCCAGCAGTTTAGGGGACGGAACTAGGGCTCATGAGCAGTTCTTC. Translation gives CASSLGDGTRAHEQFF. The chain combines TRBV12-3 or TRBV12-4 with TRBJ2-1; D is perhaps TRBD1 or TRBD2 (5 bases each). V lost 1 base, J lost 8 bases, and 18 bases lay in between. CDR3 length: 16 amino acids.

The chain has TRBV11-2 and TRBJ2-5; 8 positions agree with TRBD1. The V segment lost 5 bases and the J segment 11 bases; nucleotides outside the gene matches: 13. Germline CDR1 reads SGHAT; CDR2 reads FQNNGV. The CDR3 loop spans 14 amino acids. The CDR3 is CASSPWTGTNEQYF. The DNA for the CDR3 is TGTGCCAGCAGCCCTTGGACAGGGACCAATGAGCAGTACTTC.

This clonotype was seen ten or more times. V and J are TRBV10-3 and TRBJ2-5; no clear D gene. The CDR3 covers 12 residues. Trimming shortened V by 0 bases and J by 2 bases, and 1 base separated the two germline ends. Germline values: CDR1 ENHRY, CDR2 SYGVKD. This CDR3 is CAISESQETQYF. CDR3 bases: TGTGCCATCAGTGAGTCTCAAGAGACCCAGTACTTC.

The table lists this clonotype with many counts. A much larger clone is a single base away; this may be a read error. This rearrangement joins TRBV27 to TRBJ2-5, with D uncertain. The CDR3 covers 16 residues. V lost 2 bases, J lost 11 bases, and 24 bases lay in between. Germline V gene data show CDR1 as MNHEY and CDR2 as SMNVEV (reference sequence). The CDR3 is CASSLRASRSYNEQYF. The CDR3 DNA follows: TGTGCCAGCAGTTTACGGGCCTCGCGCTCCTACAATGAGCAGTACTTC.